One and the same sample provided the 27 T cell receptor beta chains below, sequenced in a study of control samples from healthy donors and cancer patients. Measured with immunoSEQ multiplex PCR; TCRdb has only the in-frame clones, and not every one. The sample includes 91,000 or so clones, roughly nine tenths of them seen just once. Sequencing was carried out using blood. The receptors derive from a woman in her thirties in good health.

The chain has TRBV3-1 (or the pseudogene TRBV3-2) and TRBJ2-5; unclear D gene. The CDR3 is 10 residues long. V lost 3 bases, J lost 5 bases, and 1 base lay in between. Germline V gene data show CDR1 as LGHDT and CDR2 as YNNKEL (reference sequence). CDR3 sequence reads: CASSQETQYF. The DNA for the CDR3 is TGTGCCAGCAGCCAGGAGACCCAGTACTTC.

This clone was counted a few times. A read error may account for a junction end that differs from germline. The V call is TRBV6-5, the J call TRBJ1-2; TRBD1 matches at 8 bases. Per the germline V gene, CDR1 is MNHEY and CDR2 is SVGAGI. The CDR3 consists of 12 residues. Here the CDR3 reads CAGGTGDYGYTF. CDR3 bases: TGTGCCGGGGGGACAGGCGACTACGGCTACACCTTC.

The chain combines TRBV5-1 with TRBJ2-2; D may be TRBD2 (5 bases). Trimming cost V 4 bases and J 2 bases, with 12 bases left between them. The CDR3 runs to 15 residues. The germline V gene has CDR1 SGHRS and CDR2 YFSETQ. CDR3 amino acids: CASSGLELNTGELFF. CDR3 in DNA: TGCGCCAGCAGCGGACTGGAACTTAACACCGGGGAGCTGTTTTTT.

This clone was detected once. The chain carries TRBV18 and TRBJ1-1; possible D gene TRBD1, 5 bases. This CDR3 comprises 16 residues. The ends were cut back, 5 bases at V and 0 bases at J, with 16 bases in the middle. Germline assignment: CDR1 KGHSH and CDR2 LQKENI. In DNA form, the CDR3 reads TGTGCCAGCTCAGTCACGGGGCCGGGGATGAACACTGAAGCTTTCTTT. It is translated as CASSVTGPGMNTEAFF.

The chain has TRBV15 and TRBJ2-3; 8 bases line up with TRBD1. The CDR3 runs to 16 residues. J was trimmed by 1 base and V by 5 bases; bases with no gene match: 8. Germline CDR1 and CDR2: LNHNV and YYDKDF (reference sequence). The CDR3 nucleotides read TGTGCCACCAGCTCAGCCAGGGGGCGCGGCACAGATACGCAGTATTTT. As protein: CATSSARGRGTDTQYF.

This rearrangement joins TRBV9 to TRBJ1-1, with D possibly being TRBD1 (5 bases). Deletions cut 0 bases from V and 0 bases from J, with 6 bases between. Germline V gene sequence: CDR1 SGDLS, CDR2 YYNGEE. The CDR3 consists of 14 residues. The CDR3 DNA reads as TGTGCCAGCAGCGTAGGCAGGGTGAACACTGAAGCTTTCTTT. Its translation is CASSVGRVNTEAFF.

The rearrangement links TRBV11-2 to TRBJ2-5; D is uncertain. The CDR3 sequence is 16 residues long. Germline V CDR1 and CDR2: SGHAT, FQNNGV. V was cut by 5 bases and J by 2 bases, with 18 bases left in between. The CDR3 region is CASSHHSGLEQETQYF. For the CDR3, the DNA is TGTGCCAGCAGCCATCATAGTGGGCTAGAACAAGAGACCCAGTACTTC.

The genes are TRBV20-1 and TRBJ2-7, with D perhaps TRBD2 (5 bases). The V and J ends lost 3 bases and 1 base respectively, with 16 bases between them. Germline V gives CDR1 DFQATT, CDR2 SNEGSKA (reference sequence). The CDR3 runs 15 residues. This CDR3 is CSASILSGESYEQYF. The CDR3 DNA sequence: TGCAGTGCTAGTATTCTTTCCGGGGAGTCCTACGAGCAGTACTTC.

The chain recombines TRBV6-5 with TRBJ2-3; no definite D call. V lost 4 bases and J lost 1, with 9 bases in between. CDR1 is MNHEY and CDR2 is SVGAGI in the germline V gene. The CDR3 runs to 14 residues. This CDR3 is CASSFPGGTDTQYF. The CDR3 coding sequence is TGTGCCAGCAGTTTTCCTGGAGGCACAGATACGCAGTATTTT.

This sequence joins TRBV14 and TRBJ2-3; 12 nucleotides line up with TRBD2. Germline-derived CDR1 and CDR2 are SGHDN and FVKESK. The CDR3 length is 16 residues. Trimming took 4 bases from V and 3 from J; bases not matched to a gene: 5. The CDR3: CASSLLAGGWTDTQYF. CDR3 coding DNA: TGTGCCAGCAGCCTCCTAGCGGGAGGGTGGACAGATACGCAGTATTTT.

V is TRBV18 and J is TRBJ2-3, with 9 bases lining up with TRBD2. Germline CDR1 is KGHSH and CDR2 is LQKENI. This CDR3 has 17 amino acids. Trimming cost V 1 base and J 0 bases; bases outside gene matches: 5. DNA for the CDR3: TGTGCCAGCTCACCACAGGCTAGCGGGGCTAGCACAGATACGCAGTATTTT. Its protein is CASSPQASGASTDTQYF.

J is TRBJ1-1 and V is TRBV21-1; the table's D call TRBD1 went unverified against the DNA. TRBV21-1 is a pseudogene locus. The CDR3 is 15 residues long. CDR3 DNA: TGTGCCAGCAGCAAAACACCGGGACAGAACACTGAAGCTTTCTTT. The encoded protein is CASSKTPGQNTEAFF.

The chain links TRBV15 to TRBJ1-1; no reliable D call. The ends were cut back, 0 bases at V and 6 bases at J, with 20 bases in the middle. The germline V gene encodes CDR1 LNHNV and CDR2 YYDKDF (reference sequence). The CDR3 extends over 17 amino acids. CDR3 DNA sequence: TGTGCCACCAGCAGAGATCGGGGTTTCAGTGGTAGCGCTGAAGCTTTCTTT. It yields the protein CATSRDRGFSGSAEAFF.

V gene TRBV10-2 combines with J gene TRBJ2-7; 7 positions agree with TRBD2. Germline CDR1 and CDR2: WSHSY and SAAADI. The CDR3 totals 15 residues. V shed 1 base and J 0 bases; nucleotides not matched to a gene: 3. CDR3 sequence reads: CASSEFGGTSYEQYF. The CDR3 bases are TGCGCCAGCAGTGAGTTCGGGGGGACCTCCTACGAGCAGTACTTC.

As DNA, the CDR3 is TGTGCCAGTAGTTCGGGGGAGGTGGTAGGCACAGATACGCAGTATTTT. Translated, it gives CASSSGEVVGTDTQYF. The V call is TRBV19, the J call TRBJ2-3; D possibly corresponds to TRBD2 (6 bases). CDR3 size: 16 residues. V dropped 5 bases and J dropped 1 base, with 16 bases sitting between them. Germline values: CDR1 LNHDA, CDR2 SQIVND (reference sequence).

The chain joins TRBV18 to TRBJ1-5; D gene unclear. Trimming stripped 8 bases from V and 2 bases from J, with 19 bases between. The germline gives CDR1 KGHSH, CDR2 LQKENI. This CDR3 comprises 16 residues. In DNA form, the CDR3 reads TGTGCCAGCGCCGTGGGAAAGGGCGTGGGCAATCAGCCCCAGCATTTT. Translated: CASAVGKGVGNQPQHF. The whole variable domain, remainder taken from reference TRBV18 and TRBJ1-5, is NAGVMQNPRHLVRRRGQEARLRCSPMKGHSHVYWYRQLPEEGLKFMVYLQKENIIDESGMPKERFSAEFPKEGPSILRIQQVVRGDSAAYFCASAVGKGVGNQPQHFGDGTRLSIL.

The chain employs TRBV4-1 and TRBJ2-1, with D hard to call. The CDR3 is 13 residues long. The V end was cut by 4 bases, the J end by 7 bases, with 11 bases between. Germline loops: CDR1 MGHRA, CDR2 YSYEKL. CDR3 sequence reads: CASSLLKKNEQFF. In DNA, the CDR3 is TGCGCCAGCAGCCTACTTAAAAAGAATGAGCAGTTCTTC.

Written as DNA, the CDR3 is TGCGCCAGCAGCCAAGTCGTTCGAAGCTACGAGCAGTACTTC. Translation gives CASSQVVRSYEQYF. The chain has TRBV4-1 and TRBJ2-7; D is uncertain. The germline CDR1 and CDR2 sequences are MGHRA and YSYEKL. This CDR3 comprises 14 residues. Trimming left V 1 base short and J 3 bases short, with 10 bases between.

J is TRBJ2-2 and V is TRBV9, with 9 bases lining up with TRBD1. V dropped 3 bases and J dropped 3; count of bases not matched to a gene: 6. Per germline, CDR1 SGDLS and CDR2 YYNGEE. The CDR3 length is 16 residues. CDR3 in DNA: TGTGCCAGCAGCGGGCCGGGACAGGGCTACACCGGGGAGCTGTTTTTT. Amino acids: CASSGPGQGYTGELFF.

This chain connects TRBV29-1 to TRBJ1-2, with TRBD1 matching 8 bases. CDR1 and CDR2 (germline): SQVTM, ANQGSEA. This CDR3 spans 13 amino acids. V was clipped by 4 bases and J by 4 bases; unmatched bases: 5. CDR3 region: CSVVRQGAYGYTF. In nucleotides, the CDR3 is TGCAGCGTTGTACGGCAGGGGGCCTATGGCTACACCTTC.

The chain joins TRBV2 to TRBJ1-5; D call uncertain. The length of the CDR3 is 14 residues. From germline, CDR1 is SNHLY and CDR2 FYNNEI. V was pared by 6 bases and J by 0 bases, with 9 bases between. The CDR3 bases are TGTGCCAGCAGCGGGTCAAATAGCAATCAGCCCCAGCATTTT. Its translation: CASSGSNSNQPQHF.

The chain combines TRBV19 with TRBJ2-2; 9 nucleotides align to TRBD1. Losses at the gene ends were 7 bases for V and 1 base for J; bases not matched to a gene: 7. Looked up from germline, CDR1 is LNHDA and CDR2 is SQIVND (reference sequence). The length of the CDR3 is 16 residues. This chain's CDR3 is CASTRDRVRNTGELFF. The CDR3 DNA reads TGTGCCAGTACCCGGGACAGGGTGAGGAACACCGGGGAGCTGTTTTTT.

This clone was seen a single time. Other nucleotide sequences in the sample specify the same CDR3. The CDR3 protein is CASSLQGNQPQHF. DNA for the CDR3: TGTGCCAGCAGCTTACAGGGAAATCAGCCCCAGCATTTT. V is TRBV7-9 and J is TRBJ1-5; the D gene is possibly TRBD1 (5 bases). The germline V gene encodes CDR1 SEHNR and CDR2 FQNEAQ (reference sequence). The length of the CDR3 is 13 residues. Between the trimmed V and J ends, which lost 2 bases and 4 bases, there was a span of 6 bases.

This chain joins TRBV10-3 and TRBJ2-3, with 12 bases fitting TRBD2. The germline V gene has CDR1 ENHRY and CDR2 SYGVKD. The CDR3 sequence is 15 residues long. V lost 6 bases and J lost 1; bases outside the gene matches: 2. The CDR3: CAIRRLAGGTDTQYF. In nucleotides, the CDR3 is TGTGCCATCAGGAGACTAGCGGGGGGCACAGATACGCAGTATTTT.

This clone came up once. This chain links TRBV30 with TRBJ2-3, with 9 bases fitting TRBD1. The CDR3 contains 16 residues. Germline CDR1 reads GTSNPN; CDR2 reads SVGIG (reference sequence). V shed 2 bases and J 0 bases; nucleotides not matched to a gene: 6. The CDR3 nucleotides are TGTGCCTGGAGTCCGGGGACAGGGCTCAGCACAGATACGCAGTATTTT. Translated, it gives CAWSPGTGLSTDTQYF.

This clone was counted once. Here the CDR3 DNA reads TGTGCCAGCAGCTTAGGACAGGGGGATGAAGAGACCCAGTACTTC. This translates into CASSLGQGDEETQYF. The chain uses TRBV11-3 and TRBJ2-5; 9 bases map to TRBD1. Germline V gene lookup returns CDR1 SGHNT and CDR2 YENEEA. CDR3 length: 15 amino acids. V was clipped by 1 base and J by 3 bases; unmatched bases: 3.

The chain uses TRBV29-1 and TRBJ1-1; D uncertain. Trimming left V 0 bases short and J 4 bases short, with 15 bases between. The V gene's germline CDR1 is SQVTM and CDR2 ANQGSEA. The CDR3 sequence is 15 residues long. This CDR3 is CSVEEQLGFGTEAFF. CDR3 DNA: TGCAGCGTTGAAGAACAGCTGGGGTTCGGCACTGAAGCTTTCTTT.